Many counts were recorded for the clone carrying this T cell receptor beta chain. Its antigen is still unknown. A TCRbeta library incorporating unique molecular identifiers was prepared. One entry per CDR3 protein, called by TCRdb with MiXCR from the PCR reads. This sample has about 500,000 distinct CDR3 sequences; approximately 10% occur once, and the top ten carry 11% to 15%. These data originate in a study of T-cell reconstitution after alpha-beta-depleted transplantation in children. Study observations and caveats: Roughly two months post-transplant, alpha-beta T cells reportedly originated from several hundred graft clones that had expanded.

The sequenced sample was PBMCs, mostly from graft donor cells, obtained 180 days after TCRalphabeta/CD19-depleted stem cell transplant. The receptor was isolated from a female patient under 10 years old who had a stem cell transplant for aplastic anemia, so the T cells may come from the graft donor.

The DNA for the CDR3 is TGTGCCAGCAGAGGGACAGGGGGGTCCTACGAGCAGTACTTC. This gives the protein CASRGTGGSYEQYF. The V gene is TRBV12-3 or TRBV12-4, the J gene TRBJ2-7; TRBD1 matches 11 bases. This CDR3 spans 14 amino acids. Trimming at V came to 6 bases and at J to 1 base, leaving 2 bases not matched to a gene.